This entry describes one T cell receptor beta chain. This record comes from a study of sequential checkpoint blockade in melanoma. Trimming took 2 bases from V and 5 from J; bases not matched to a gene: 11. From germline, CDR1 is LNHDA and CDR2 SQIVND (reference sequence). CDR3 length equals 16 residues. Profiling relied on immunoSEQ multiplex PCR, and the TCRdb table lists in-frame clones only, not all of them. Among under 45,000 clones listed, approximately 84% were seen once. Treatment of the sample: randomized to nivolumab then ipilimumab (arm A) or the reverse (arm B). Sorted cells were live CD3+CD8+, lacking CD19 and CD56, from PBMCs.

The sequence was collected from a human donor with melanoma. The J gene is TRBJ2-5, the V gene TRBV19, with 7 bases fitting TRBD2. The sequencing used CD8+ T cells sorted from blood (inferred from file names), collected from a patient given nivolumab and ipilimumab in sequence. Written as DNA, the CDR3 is TGTGCCAGTAGTATAAAGGTCCTAGCGGTGGGGGAGACCCAGTACTTC. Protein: CASSIKVLAVGETQYF.